What follows are 14 T cell receptor beta chains derived from one specimen sequenced in a study of radiation and T cells in renal cell carcinoma. Only in-frame clones appear in the TCRdb table, and some are missing; sequencing was by immunoSEQ multiplex PCR. The sample contains fewer than 200,000 clones, less than 90% of which appear only once. Sample time point: blood 4 weeks post-SBRT, at nephrectomy. Specified treatment: 15 Gy SBRT to primary tumor, nephrectomy 4 weeks later. This sample comprised blood, obtained from a patient whose treatment included radiotherapy and nephrectomy. These receptors originate from a woman in her fifties or sixties with renal cell carcinoma.

The V and J genes are TRBV7-2 and TRBJ2-3, with a weak D call TRBD2 (7 bases). The V gene's germline CDR1 is SGHTA and CDR2 FQGNSA. The V end was cut by 0 bases, the J end by 2 bases, with 18 bases between. The CDR3 consists of 18 residues. The CDR3 DNA follows: TGTGCCAGCAGCTTAGCGCGTTTAGGCGGGGGCCCCACAGATACGCAGTATTTT. It translates to CASSLARLGGGPTDTQYF.

V usage is TRBV9 and J usage is TRBJ2-1; 9 positions agree with TRBD2. The ends lost 5 bases at V and 6 bases at J; junction bases unmatched: 12. The CDR3 totals 16 residues. CDR1 and CDR2 (germline): SGDLS, YYNGEE. The CDR3 nucleotides read TGTGCCAGCAGTACCTCTGGGCTAGCGGGGACCAATGAGCAGTTCTTC. Amino acid sequence: CASSTSGLAGTNEQFF.

The chain is built from TRBV5-1 and TRBJ2-7; D is unresolved. This CDR3 has 13 residues. V lost 2 bases, J lost 2 bases, and 8 bases lay in between. Germline-derived CDR1 and CDR2 are SGHRS and YFSETQ. Written as DNA, the CDR3 is TGCGCCAGCAGCTTCGTGGGGACCTACGAGCAGTACTTC. Amino acids: CASSFVGTYEQYF.

The V call is TRBV18, the J call TRBJ2-2; tentative D call: TRBD1 (5 bases). The CDR3 is 13 amino acids. CDR1 and CDR2 (germline): KGHSH, LQKENI. Trimming shortened V by 2 bases and J by 4 bases, and 5 bases separated the two germline ends. In nucleotides, the CDR3 is TGTGCCAGCTCACCAGGGGCCACCGGGGAGCTGTTTTTT. Protein product: CASSPGATGELFF. The full variable domain, its missing parts supplied by reference TRBV18 and TRBJ2-2, is NAGVMQNPRHLVRRRGQEARLRCSPMKGHSHVYWYRQLPEEGLKFMVYLQKENIIDESGMPKERFSAEFPKEGPSILRIQQVVRGDSAAYFCASSPGATGELFFGEGSRLTVL.

The CDR3 reads CASSSGQPYGYTF. DNA of the CDR3: TGTGCCAGCAGCTCGGGACAGCCCTATGGCTACACCTTC. The chain employs TRBV5-8 and TRBJ1-2; TRBD1 agrees at 7 bases. The CDR3 has 13 residues. Germline trimming cut 3 bases from V and 4 bases from J; bases unmatched to any gene: 3. Per germline, CDR1 SGHTS and CDR2 YDEGEE.

The chain joins TRBV19 to TRBJ1-1; D possibly corresponds to TRBD1 (6 bases). This CDR3 has 15 amino acids. Looked up from germline, CDR1 is LNHDA and CDR2 is SQIVND (reference sequence). The V and J ends lost 5 bases and 0 bases respectively, with 13 bases between them. In nucleotides, the CDR3 is TGTGCCAGTAGTCCCCAGGGGTTGATGAACACTGAAGCTTTCTTT. Translated: CASSPQGLMNTEAFF.

V is TRBV6-1 and J is TRBJ1-2; TRBD1 aligns across 7 bases. Germline CDR1 and CDR2: MNHNS and SASEGT. V was clipped by 2 bases and J by 7 bases; unmatched bases: 10. The CDR3 has 15 amino acids. CDR3 protein: CASSELTDRTFGYTF. CDR3 nucleotide sequence: TGTGCCAGCAGTGAACTAACGGACAGGACATTTGGCTACACCTTC.

The chain couples TRBV5-4 to TRBJ2-5; 13 bases line up with TRBD2. V gave up 1 base and J gave up 4 bases; unmatched junction bases: 4. The CDR3 contains 16 residues. CDR1 is SGHNT, CDR2 YYREEE, per germline (reference sequence). This chain's CDR3 is CASSLKLAGGPETQYF. CDR3 bases: TGTGCCAGCAGCTTGAAACTAGCGGGGGGGCCAGAGACCCAGTACTTC.

The V gene is TRBV11-3, the J gene TRBJ1-1; D ambiguous. Trimming pared 10 bases from V and 7 bases from J, leaving 10 bases between. CDR1 is SGHNT, CDR2 YENEEA, per germline. CDR3 size: 10 residues. The CDR3: CAKPQFEAFF. CDR3 nucleotide sequence: TGTGCCAAGCCACAATTTGAAGCTTTCTTT.

This clone was found a few times. V usage is TRBV5-5 and J usage is TRBJ1-2; 11 bases line up with TRBD1. Germline V gene sequence: CDR1 SGHKS, CDR2 YYEKEE (reference sequence). Trimming took 4 bases from V and 4 from J; bases not matched to a gene: 3. The CDR3 totals 14 residues. The CDR3 protein is CASSPDRGLYGYTF. The CDR3 nucleotides are TGTGCCAGCAGCCCGGACAGGGGGCTCTATGGCTACACCTTC.

V and J are TRBV5-1 and TRBJ2-2; the D gene is possibly TRBD2 (5 bases). From germline, CDR1 is SGHRS and CDR2 YFSETQ. This CDR3 spans 13 amino acids. The V end lost 5 bases, the J end lost 6 bases, and 11 bases lay between the germline ends. The CDR3 loop reads CASSRAGSGELFF. As DNA, the CDR3 is TGCGCCAGCAGTCGGGCGGGCTCCGGGGAGCTGTTTTTT.

The chain couples TRBV4-3 to TRBJ2-5; 7 positions match TRBD1. CDR1 LGHNA and CDR2 YSLEER come from the germline V gene. The CDR3 extends over 17 amino acids. The V segment lost 3 bases and the J segment 4 bases; nucleotides outside the gene matches: 14. CDR3 sequence: CASSHGYPTGSGETQYF. CDR3 in DNA: TGCGCCAGCAGCCATGGGTACCCGACAGGGTCGGGAGAGACCCAGTACTTC.

V and J are TRBV6-1 and TRBJ2-7, with TRBD2 matching over 13 bases. The CDR3 covers 16 residues. Germline CDR1 is MNHNS and CDR2 is SASEGT. The J segment lost 2 bases and the V segment lost 4 bases, leaving 5 bases of the junction unmatched. The CDR3 DNA sequence: TGTGCCAGCAGTGGGCAGACTAGCGGGGGGACCTACGAGCAGTACTTC. This encodes CASSGQTSGGTYEQYF.

This chain connects TRBV29-1 to TRBJ2-3, with 11 nucleotides matching TRBD2. Germline V gene lookup returns CDR1 SQVTM and CDR2 ANQGSEA. The CDR3 spans 15 residues. The V gene end was trimmed by 6 bases and the J gene end by 2 bases; junction bases not matched to a gene: 7. CDR3 region: CSVATSGAPTDTQYF. CDR3 in DNA: TGCAGCGTGGCGACTAGCGGGGCACCCACAGATACGCAGTATTTT.